The entry below describes one TCR beta chain. Which antigen it targets is not known. It has no much larger one-base neighbor in the sample; base qualities were not kept. The sample belongs to a study of long-term antiretroviral therapy in people with HIV (dated by TCRdb to the early 2020s). Turning to the overall study: The earliest samples were collected roughly a decade before the 2015 WHO recommendation for immediate ART, at a time when ART was usually postponed until CD4 counts fell. A retrospective serial study tested whether ART initiation and durable HIV suppression were associated with changes in peripheral blood TRB repertoire composition and diversity. A total of some 200 cryopreserved PBMC samples came from around 30 adults with confirmed HIV infection and were collected serially over a mean of roughly six years (range 1-12). Among the 25 to 35 participants with HIV, eleven were female. Test extractions of a monoclonal T-cell line alongside under 35 polyclonal samples showed no cross-contamination during QIAcube processing.

Participants were included only if at least one PBMC sample before ART initiation and at least two post-ART samples were available. All participants with HIV were treated in the United States of America. Before DNA extraction, cryopreserved samples containing about 0.95-10 million PBMC were thawed and washed. At the time of the earliest PBMC sample, participants with HIV were aged between about 20 and 55 years. PBMC samples were contributed by each participant from 1-4 timepoints before ART initiation and 2-8 timepoints after ART initiation, with a median of 7 samples. For every participant, serial HIV viral load, CD4+ T-cell count, ART history and demographic data were obtained. Genomic DNA was extracted from unsorted PBMC with a Qiagen kit on a QIAcube, processed in batches of 12 samples. Overall results and qualifications from the work: Expanded TRB clones identified before ART initiation dominated the repertoire at all time points, although this dominance fluctuated and declined in many PLHIV after ART. HIV repertoires had narrower CDR3 length ranges than controls, and the network structure suggested an antigen-experienced repertoire that shifted only slightly toward naive after ART. Because PBMC availability was limited, only the TCR beta chain was sequenced, with no alpha chain pairing. Samples dated from the mid-2000s to the late 2010s, and the ART regimens used may be less effective than current ones. Unsorted PBMC were profiled instead of sorted CD4+ and CD8+ T cells because pre-ART samples had limited cell numbers. Starting ART was linked to a significant rise in TRB diversity, yet even after long-term ART the diversity remained significantly lower than in transplant donor controls. Inferences about post-ART repertoire changes were limited because no data were available on ART adherence, viral resistance or therapy changes.

As encoded in the germline V gene, CDR1 is SGHAT while CDR2 is FQNNGV. Trimming removed 0 bases from V and 8 bases from J, leaving 10 bases between the germline ends. The CDR3 sequence holds 13 residues, the cysteine and phenylalanine included. Here the CDR3 DNA is all that survives: 39 bases in frame from base 1. The immunoSEQ hsTCRB v3.0 assay was used at survey level resolution to sequence the TRB variable region. A depth of roughly 35,000-50,000 T-cell genomes per sample was targeted for TRB sequencing. An Illumina MiSeq with a v3 150-cycle kit was used to sequence the pooled TRB libraries. The authors processed their data as follows. Repertoire analysis was performed in R inside a reproducible Nextflow workflow that covered QC, data transformation and analysis. LymphoSeq2, an R package for exploring AIRR-Seq data, was used to implement the custom analyses. Four samples yielding fewer than 5000 total TRB sequences were excluded, leaving approximately 200 analyzed HIV repertoires. Among the approximately 180 retained HIV repertoires, around 60 were collected before ART initiation and around 130 were collected after ART initiation. Repertoires were downsampled to 5000 TRB nucleotide sequences, with summary statistics averaged over 100 downsampling iterations. The analysis kept only TRB sequences whose CDR3 regions were at least seven amino acids long. Diversity was measured with a Shannon entropy-derived clonality score and the Gini coefficient. In the repertoire networks, any two of the top 5000 CDR3 amino acid sequences were linked whenever the two sequences differed by an edit distance of one. Antigen specificity groups and MHC restriction were predicted for TRB CDR3 amino acid sequences with GLIPH2. Known CMV, EBV, HIV or tissue antigen associations were flagged by matching CDR3 amino acid sequences against VDJdb and McPAS-TCR. Pre-ART, post-ART and control groups were compared with Wilcoxon signed-rank tests and Holm-Bonferroni correction. Held by TCRdb, this immuneACCESS table contains in-frame sequences only and omits some clones. Under half of the omission traces to an unresolved V gene where checked; the cause of the rest is unknown. V and J calls and clone size are copied from that table; D and trimming were computed from the DNA. In this sample the table shows tens of thousands of clones, 90% to 95% of which occur a single time. About 2.6% of the sample lies in the top ten.

This TCR was recovered from a woman aged 45-65 years with HIV. The V gene is TRBV11-2 and the J gene is TRBJ1-2; the D segment cannot be called with confidence. The source material was unsorted PBMCs, sampled 3.7 years after starting antiretroviral therapy. The DNA is as follows: TGTGCCAGCAGCTTAGATTTGGTCCTGGGCTACACCTTC. Protein translation: CASSLDLVLGYTF.